These 23 T cell receptor beta chains were all obtained from the same sample, sequenced in a study of CD8 T cells in ankylosing spondylitis. Study results and limitations: Apparently characteristic of ankylosing spondylitis blood was a TCR beta motif (about 8 highly homologous variants).

A single record per CDR3 protein comes from TCRdb applying MiXCR to the 5' RACE reads. Of 350,000 to 550,000 distinct CDR3 sequences in the sample, roughly 27% are singletons; the top ten hold over 0.8%. Their antigens remain unidentified. Source material: blood, either unsorted or a sorted T cell fraction (not recorded which). The receptors come from a male donor with ankylosing spondylitis.

This clonotype occurred a few times. The genes are TRBV20-1 and TRBJ2-7; 9 positions match TRBD1. Germline CDR1 DFQATT, CDR2 SNEGSKA (reference sequence). CDR3 size: 13 residues. With 3 bases clipped from V and 4 bases from J, the junction kept 4 bases outside the gene matches. The CDR3 DNA sequence: TGCAGTGCTAGGATAGACAGGGGGTACGAGCAGTACTTC. Protein product: CSARIDRGYEQYF.

This clonotype was observed a few times. The chain couples TRBV20-1 to TRBJ2-1; D is undetermined. There are 13 residues in the CDR3. The V and J ends lost 8 bases and 0 bases respectively, with 11 bases between them. The germline V gene encodes CDR1 DFQATT and CDR2 SNEGSKA (reference sequence). CDR3 DNA sequence: TGCAGTTCAGTTGCGTCCTCCTACAATGAGCAGTTCTTC. It specifies CSSVASSYNEQFF.

This clonotype occurred a few times. The gene calls are TRBV20-1 and TRBJ2-1; TRBD2 matches at 11 bases. CDR1 is DFQATT, CDR2 SNEGSKA, per germline (reference sequence). The CDR3 consists of 15 residues. V dropped 1 base and J dropped 5; count of bases not matched to a gene: 4. CDR3 protein: CSARGPGLADNEQFF. DNA for the CDR3: TGCAGTGCTAGAGGCCCGGGACTAGCGGACAATGAGCAGTTCTTC.

This clonotype is a singleton in its sample. The rearrangement uses TRBV2 and TRBJ2-1; TRBD2 agrees at 7 bases. Germline V gene data show CDR1 as SNHLY and CDR2 as FYNNEI. The trim removed 3 bases at V and 2 bases at J, leaving 7 bases unmatched. This CDR3 spans 16 amino acids. DNA of the CDR3: TGTGCCAGCAGTGACTTCCAGCGGGGTCCCTACAATGAGCAGTTCTTC. It encodes CASSDFQRGPYNEQFF.

The V and J genes are TRBV7-2 and TRBJ1-4, with TRBD1 matching over 7 bases. The CDR3 loop spans 17 amino acids. CDR1 and CDR2 (germline): SGHTA, FQGNSA. V lost 5 bases, J lost 4 bases, and 13 bases stayed unmatched. DNA of the CDR3: TGTGCCAGCAGCGTGGTGCCGACAGGGACCGTTAATGAAAAACTGTTTTTT. Its protein product is CASSVVPTGTVNEKLFF.

The J gene is TRBJ2-1, the V gene TRBV27; D perhaps matches TRBD1 (6 bases). V was trimmed by 8 bases and J by 3 bases, leaving 14 bases between them. Germline assignment: CDR1 MNHEY and CDR2 SMNVEV (reference sequence). This CDR3 comprises 14 residues. The CDR3 bases are TGTGCCAGCTCAACAGGGAGTGACTACAATGAGCAGTTCTTC. Translation gives CASSTGSDYNEQFF.

This clonotype is a singleton in its sample. One junction end does not reproduce the germline sequence, and a read error may be involved. The rearrangement uses TRBV20-1 and TRBJ2-1, with 7 bases that match TRBD1. CDR1 DFQATT and CDR2 SNEGSKA come from the germline V gene (reference sequence). There are 11 residues in the CDR3. For the CDR3, the DNA is TGCAGGGCTACAGGGGATAATGAGCAGTTCTTC. Translated, it gives CRATGDNEQFF.

V usage is TRBV30 and J usage is TRBJ1-1; no firm D call. Trimming left V 5 bases short and J 3 bases short, with 7 bases between. Germline-derived CDR1 and CDR2 are GTSNPN and SVGIG (reference sequence). The CDR3 sequence is 11 residues long. The CDR3 nucleotides read TGTGCCTGGTCGCAGGACACTGAAGCTTTCTTT. Translating it yields CAWSQDTEAFF.

The chain recombines TRBV10-1 with TRBJ1-1, with 10 bases aligning to TRBD1. V dropped 6 bases and J dropped 5; count of bases not matched to a gene: 3. Germline V gene sequence: CDR1 WNHNN, CDR2 SYGVQD (reference sequence). The CDR3 covers 13 residues. Here the CDR3 reads CASSGTGVTEAFF. CDR3 bases: TGCGCCAGCAGCGGGACAGGGGTGACTGAAGCTTTCTTT.

This clonotype has only a few counts. The chain carries TRBV7-9 and TRBJ2-3, with D possibly matching TRBD1 (5 bases). The germline V gene encodes CDR1 SEHNR and CDR2 FQNEAQ (reference sequence). V dropped 0 bases and J dropped 0 bases, with 7 bases sitting between them. This CDR3 spans 15 amino acids. The chain's CDR3 is CASSLATASTDTQYF. The CDR3 coding sequence is TGTGCCAGCAGCTTAGCGACAGCTAGCACAGATACGCAGTATTTT.

In this sample, this clonotype turned up a few times. J is TRBJ1-2 and V is TRBV5-1; D unresolved. Germline V gene sequence: CDR1 SGHRS, CDR2 YFSETQ. The CDR3 is made up of 13 amino acids. The ends were cut back, 0 bases at V and 4 bases at J, with 7 bases in the middle. The DNA for the CDR3 is TGCGCCAGCAGCTTGGACGGCAGCTATGGCTACACCTTC. It encodes CASSLDGSYGYTF.

This clonotype was detected a few times. V is TRBV7-2 and J is TRBJ2-3; no reliable D call. V lost 5 bases and J lost 0, with 12 bases in between. CDR3 length: 15 amino acids. Per germline, CDR1 SGHTA and CDR2 FQGNSA. CDR3 bases: TGTGCCAGCAGCCGAAAAGGCACTAGCACAGATACGCAGTATTTT. As protein: CASSRKGTSTDTQYF.

This clonotype was found a few times. This chain joins TRBV29-1 and TRBJ1-2, with 9 nucleotides matching TRBD1. The germline V gene encodes CDR1 SQVTM and CDR2 ANQGSEA. The CDR3 has 15 residues. The junction had 15 bases not matched to a gene; V was cut back by 5 bases and J by 8 bases. The CDR3 here is CSVWSSGTGRSGYTF. The CDR3 DNA follows: TGCAGCGTTTGGTCGTCGGGGACAGGGAGAAGCGGCTACACCTTC.

The genes are TRBV15 and TRBJ2-3, with TRBD2 as a possible D gene (6 bases). V lost 4 bases to trimming and J lost 0 bases, with 14 bases between them. The germline V gene encodes CDR1 LNHNV and CDR2 YYDKDF (reference sequence). CDR3 length: 16 residues. The CDR3 DNA is TGTGCCACCAGCACCGGGACTTACCCGAGCACAGATACGCAGTATTTT. Protein sequence: CATSTGTYPSTDTQYF.

This clonotype was seen many times. The rearrangement uses TRBV15 and TRBJ1-1, with D possibly being TRBD1 (6 bases). The CDR3 is 12 amino acids. The germline gives CDR1 LNHNV, CDR2 YYDKDF (reference sequence). With 0 bases removed from V and 11 bases from J, the gap between germline ends came to 10 bases. CDR3 amino acids: CATSREQGRAFF. DNA for the CDR3: TGTGCCACCAGCAGAGAACAGGGCCGGGCTTTCTTT.

This rearrangement joins TRBV29-1 to TRBJ2-4; D not resolved. The CDR3 spans 14 residues. Germline V gives CDR1 SQVTM, CDR2 ANQGSEA. The V gene lost 5 bases and the J gene lost 0 bases, with 11 bases spanning the gap. The CDR3 DNA follows: TGCAGCGTTCGGCCTCTACTAGCCAAAAACATTCAGTACTTC. This codes for CSVRPLLAKNIQYF.

This clonotype was detected only a few times. The rearrangement links TRBV27 to TRBJ1-5; D is ambiguous. The CDR3 covers 14 residues. The germline V gene encodes CDR1 MNHEY and CDR2 SMNVEV (reference sequence). Trimming pared 2 bases from V and 5 bases from J, leaving 10 bases between. The CDR3 DNA is TGTGCCAGCAGTTTAAATTTCGGTGATCAGCCCCAGCATTTT. This codes for CASSLNFGDQPQHF.

This clonotype has just a few counts. J is TRBJ1-1 and V is TRBV5-1, with D hard to call. Germline loops: CDR1 SGHRS, CDR2 YFSETQ. V lost 7 bases, J lost 3 bases, and 10 bases lay in between. The CDR3 spans 12 residues. CDR3 nucleotides: TGCGCCAGCGCTAGGACCGACACTGAAGCTTTCTTT. As protein: CASARTDTEAFF.

The chain uses TRBV29-1 and TRBJ1-3; D is ambiguous. The germline V gene has CDR1 SQVTM and CDR2 ANQGSEA. V dropped 1 base and J dropped 0 bases, with 4 bases sitting between them. There are 13 residues in the CDR3. Here the CDR3 reads CSVEGISGNTIYF. In DNA, the CDR3 is TGCAGCGTTGAAGGCATCTCTGGAAACACCATATATTTT.

The chain employs TRBV6-1 and TRBJ1-4; 9 bases agree with TRBD1. The CDR3 has 16 residues. The germline V gene has CDR1 MNHNS and CDR2 SASEGT. Losses at the gene ends were 6 bases for V and 7 bases for J; bases not matched to a gene: 12. CDR3 residues: CASRDPGQGTSEKLFF. The CDR3 bases are TGTGCCAGCAGAGACCCCGGACAGGGGACGAGTGAAAAACTGTTTTTT.

The chain uses TRBV7-9 and TRBJ2-3, with D possibly being TRBD1 or TRBD2 (5 bases each). V was clipped by 3 bases and J by 1 base, with 11 bases between them. CDR3 length: 15 amino acids. In germline, CDR1 is SEHNR, CDR2 FQNEAQ (reference sequence). CDR3 in DNA: TGTGCCAGCAGCTTGGGGGATAGTGGCACAGATACGCAGTATTTT. Encoded protein: CASSLGDSGTDTQYF.

The chain links TRBV3-1 to TRBJ2-3; D possibly matches TRBD1 or TRBD2 (6 bases each). Trimming pared 6 bases from V and 2 bases from J, leaving 15 bases between. Per the germline V gene, CDR1 is LGHDT and CDR2 is YNNKEL (reference sequence). CDR3 size: 15 residues. The CDR3 is CASSRRGRATDTQYF. CDR3 coding DNA: TGTGCCAGCAGTCGCCGGGGGCGCGCCACAGATACGCAGTATTTT.

The chain couples TRBV12-3 or TRBV12-4 to TRBJ1-5; D is uncertain. The CDR3 consists of 16 residues. V was shortened by 2 bases and J by 6 bases, with 17 bases between the two germline ends. Written as DNA, the CDR3 is TGTGCCAGCAGTTTACTCGCGGGTCTGCGTTTTCAGCCCCAGCATTTT. Amino acids: CASSLLAGLRFQPQHF.